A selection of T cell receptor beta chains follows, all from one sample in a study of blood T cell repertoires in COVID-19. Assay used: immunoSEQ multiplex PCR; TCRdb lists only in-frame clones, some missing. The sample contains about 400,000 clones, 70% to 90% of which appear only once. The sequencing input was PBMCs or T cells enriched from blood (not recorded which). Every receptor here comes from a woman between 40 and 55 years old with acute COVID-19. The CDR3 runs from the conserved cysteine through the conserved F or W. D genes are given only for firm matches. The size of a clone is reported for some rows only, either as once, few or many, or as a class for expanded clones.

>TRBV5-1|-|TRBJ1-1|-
CASSLSYGWERAFF
TGCGCCAGCAGCTTGAGTTATGGTTGGGAGCGGGCTTTCTTT
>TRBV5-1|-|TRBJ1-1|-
CASSLEGRDTEAFF
TGCGCCAGCAGCTTGGAAGGGAGGGACACTGAAGCTTTCTTT
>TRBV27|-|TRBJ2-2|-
CASSLDMPANTGELFF
TGTGCCAGCAGTTTAGATATGCCAGCGAACACCGGGGAGCTGTTTTTT
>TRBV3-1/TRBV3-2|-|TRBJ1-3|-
CASSQRGAGGNTIYF
TGTGCCAGCAGCCAACGCGGTGCGGGGGGAAACACCATATATTTT
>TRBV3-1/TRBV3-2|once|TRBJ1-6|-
CASISAAGDSPLHF
TGTGCCAGCATATCGGCGGCAGGGGATTCACCCCTCCACTTT
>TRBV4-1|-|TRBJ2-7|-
CASSQPDSSYEQYF
TGCGCCAGCAGCCAACCGGACAGCTCCTACGAGCAGTACTTC
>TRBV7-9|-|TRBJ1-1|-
CASSLVPGDTEAFF
TGTGCCAGCAGCTTAGTCCCAGGGGACACTGAAGCTTTCTTT
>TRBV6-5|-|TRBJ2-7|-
CASSSPSYEQYF
TGTGCCAGCAGTTCCCCGAGCTACGAGCAGTACTTC
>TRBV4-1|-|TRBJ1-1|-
CASSPRGEVPEAFF
TGCGCCAGCAGCCCCCGGGGGGAGGTCCCTGAAGCTTTCTTT
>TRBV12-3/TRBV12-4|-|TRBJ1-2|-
CASSPGFTNGYTF
TGTGCCAGCAGTCCAGGGTTTACTAATGGCTACACCTTC
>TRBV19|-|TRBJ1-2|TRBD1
CASSRPGQHYGYTF
TGTGCCAGTAGTAGGCCGGGACAGCACTATGGCTACACCTTC
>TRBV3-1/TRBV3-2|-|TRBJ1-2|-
CASSQGGSGYGYTF
TGTGCCAGCAGCCAAGGGGGCTCTGGGTATGGCTACACCTTC
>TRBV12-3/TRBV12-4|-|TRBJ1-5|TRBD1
CASRGDSQHF
TGTGCCAGCAGAGGGGACAGCCAGCATTTT
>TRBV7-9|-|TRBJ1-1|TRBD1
CASSLVQGAGTEAFF
TGTGCCAGCAGCTTAGTTCAGGGGGCGGGCACTGAAGCTTTCTTT
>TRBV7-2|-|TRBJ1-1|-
CASSLEVVPRGGPNTEAFF
TGTGCCAGCAGCTTAGAAGTGGTCCCCAGGGGCGGGCCGAACACTGAAGCTTTCTTT
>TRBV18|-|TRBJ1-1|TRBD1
CASSPGTVDNTEAFF
TGTGCCAGCTCCCCCGGGACAGTGGATAACACTGAAGCTTTCTTT
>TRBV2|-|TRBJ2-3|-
CASSDWPISTDTQYF
TGTGCCAGCAGTGATTGGCCAATAAGCACAGATACGCAGTATTTT
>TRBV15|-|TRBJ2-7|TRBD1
CATSRDSGQGAYEQYF
TGTGCCACCAGCAGAGATAGTGGACAGGGGGCCTACGAGCAGTACTTC
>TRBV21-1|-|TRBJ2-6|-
CASRATDLGGLRLSGANVLTF
TGTGCCAGCAGGGCGACTGACCTCGGGGGTCTACGGCTCTCTGGGGCCAACGTCCTGACTTTC
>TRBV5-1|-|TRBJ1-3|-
CASSLGQNSGNTIYF
TGCGCCAGCAGCTTGGGACAGAACTCTGGAAACACCATATATTTT
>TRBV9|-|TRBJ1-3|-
CASSVSPGLSGNTIYF
TGTGCCAGCAGCGTATCGCCAGGTCTCTCTGGAAACACCATATATTTT
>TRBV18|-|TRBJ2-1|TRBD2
CASSPATSGGNNEQFF
TGTGCCAGCTCACCGGCGACTAGCGGGGGGAACAATGAGCAGTTCTTC
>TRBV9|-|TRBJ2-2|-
CASSQDTGELFF
TGTGCCAGCTCCCAGGACACCGGGGAGCTGTTTTTT
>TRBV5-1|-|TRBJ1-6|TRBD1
CASSLGDRGNSPLHF
TGCGCCAGCAGCTTGGGGGACAGGGGCAATTCACCCCTCCACTTT
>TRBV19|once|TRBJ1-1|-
CASNPTGLENTEAFF
TGTGCCAGTAACCCAACAGGGTTGGAAAACACTGAAGCTTTCTTT
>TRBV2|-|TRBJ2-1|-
CASSEPLPKLVEQFF
TGTGCCAGCAGTGAACCACTTCCCAAATTGGTCGAGCAGTTCTTC
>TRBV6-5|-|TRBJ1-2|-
CASRSAGGNYGYTF
TGTGCCAGCAGATCCGCCGGAGGTAACTATGGCTACACCTTC
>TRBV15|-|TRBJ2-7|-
CATSRGTGEQYF
TGTGCCACCAGCAGAGGGACGGGAGAGCAGTACTTC
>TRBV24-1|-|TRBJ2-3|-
CATSDATRPDTQYF
TGTGCCACCAGTGACGCGACTAGGCCAGATACGCAGTATTTT
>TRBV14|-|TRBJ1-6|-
CASSSGVSPLHF
TGTGCCAGCAGCTCAGGGGTTTCACCCCTCCACTTT
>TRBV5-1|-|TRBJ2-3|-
CASSQKTDTQYF
TGCGCCAGCAGCCAAAAAACAGATACGCAGTATTTT
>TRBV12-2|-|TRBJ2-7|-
CASRLDAGQVVYEQYF
TGTGCAAGTCGCTTAGATGCGGGACAGGTTGTCTACGAGCAGTACTTC
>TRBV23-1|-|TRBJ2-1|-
CASSQSRDEQFF
TGCGCCAGCAGTCAATCGCGGGATGAGCAGTTCTTC
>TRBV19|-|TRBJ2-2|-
CASRVWGQGNTGELFF
TGTGCCAGTAGGGTCTGGGGGCAGGGGAACACCGGGGAGCTGTTTTTT
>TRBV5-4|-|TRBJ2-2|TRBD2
CASSLIFGGLAVNTGELFF
TGTGCCAGCAGCTTGATCTTTGGGGGACTAGCGGTTAACACCGGGGAGCTGTTTTTT
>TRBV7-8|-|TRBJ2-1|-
CASSPRLEVNEQFF
TGTGCCAGCAGCCCCCGACTAGAAGTCAATGAGCAGTTCTTC
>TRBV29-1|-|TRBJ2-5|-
CSAVRGDQETQYF
TGCAGCGCCGTCAGGGGGGACCAAGAGACCCAGTACTTC
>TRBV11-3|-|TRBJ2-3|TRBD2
CASRGGGTDTQYF
TGTGCCAGCCGGGGGGGCGGCACAGATACGCAGTATTTT
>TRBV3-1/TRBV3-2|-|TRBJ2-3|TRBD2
CASSHRWTSGGAGTDTQYF
TGTGCCAGCAGCCATCGGTGGACTAGCGGGGGGGCCGGAACAGATACGCAGTATTTT
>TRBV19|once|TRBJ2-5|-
CASKDRLWGTQYF
TGTGCCAGTAAAGACAGGCTGTGGGGGACCCAGTACTTC
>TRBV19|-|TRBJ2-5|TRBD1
CASSTQGVGTQYF
TGTGCCAGTAGTACACAGGGGGTTGGGACCCAGTACTTC
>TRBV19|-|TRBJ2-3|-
CASSAGTLSTDTQYF
TGTGCCAGTAGTGCCGGGACTCTCTCAACAGATACGCAGTATTTT
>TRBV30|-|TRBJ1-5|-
CAWKAGSNQPQHF
TGTGCCTGGAAAGCGGGTAGCAATCAGCCCCAGCATTTT
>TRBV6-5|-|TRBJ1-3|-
CASSLYSGNTIYF
TGTGCCAGCAGCCTATACTCTGGAAACACCATATATTTT
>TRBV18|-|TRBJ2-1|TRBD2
CASSPGLAGNYNEQFF
TGTGCCAGCTCACCGGGACTAGCGGGGAACTACAATGAGCAGTTCTTC
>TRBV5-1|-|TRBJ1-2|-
CASSSAYGGRYGYTF
TGCGCCAGCAGCTCCGCCTATGGCGGGAGGTATGGCTACACCTTC
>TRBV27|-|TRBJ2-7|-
CASSSRQGYEQYF
TGTGCCAGCAGTTCAAGGCAGGGGTACGAGCAGTACTTC
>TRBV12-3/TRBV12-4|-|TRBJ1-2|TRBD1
CASSRDRVGGYTF
TGTGCCAGCAGCCGGGACAGGGTGGGGGGCTACACCTTC
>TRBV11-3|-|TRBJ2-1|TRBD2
CASSSGTSGSWDNEQFF
TGTGCCAGCAGCTCCGGGACTAGCGGAAGTTGGGACAATGAGCAGTTCTTC
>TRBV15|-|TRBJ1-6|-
CATSRPPLPQGISPLHF
TGTGCCACCAGCAGACCCCCTCTACCCCAGGGGATTTCACCCCTCCACTTT
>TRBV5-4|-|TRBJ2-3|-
CASTTSTDTQYF
TGTGCCAGCACCACCTCTACGGATACGCAGTATTTT
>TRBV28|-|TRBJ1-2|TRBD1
CASSSGTGGAYGYTF
TGTGCCAGCAGTTCCGGGACAGGGGGCGCCTATGGCTACACCTTC
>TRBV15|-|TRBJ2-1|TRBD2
CATGPGLAGALEQFF
TGTGCCACCGGCCCAGGACTAGCGGGAGCACTTGAGCAGTTCTTC